Below are 31 T cell receptor beta chains sequenced from a single sample in a study of T cell responses to AZD1222 COVID-19 vaccine. Sequencing was performed with immunoSEQ multiplex PCR; in TCRdb, only in-frame clones are kept and a portion is missing. The data show over 150,000 clones, 88% seen once. Here the sequenced sample was peripheral blood, taken on day 0 of AZD1222 vaccination. The receptors shown here come from an adult in good health.

This sequence joins TRBV28 and TRBJ2-5; D not certain. The length of the CDR3 is 12 residues. The V gene's germline CDR1 is MDHEN and CDR2 SYDVKM. Trimming removed 2 bases from V and 4 bases from J, with 5 bases in between. The CDR3 loop is CASSLNTETQYF. In DNA form, the CDR3 reads TGTGCCAGCAGTTTAAATACAGAGACCCAGTACTTC.

The chain has TRBV3-1 (or the pseudogene TRBV3-2) and TRBJ2-7, with 10 bases that match TRBD1. Germline trimming cut 5 bases from V and 2 bases from J; bases unmatched to any gene: 6. Germline V CDR1 and CDR2: LGHDT, YNNKEL (reference sequence). The CDR3 spans 15 residues. For the CDR3, the DNA is TGTGCCAGCAGCGCTGGGACAGGGGACCCCTACGAGCAGTACTTC. Translating gives CASSAGTGDPYEQYF.

The chain employs TRBV6-5 and TRBJ1-1; D remains unclear. The CDR3 length is 14 residues. With 0 bases removed from V and 4 bases from J, the gap between germline ends came to 9 bases. The germline CDR1 and CDR2 sequences are MNHEY and SVGAGI. CDR3: CASSYSRASTEAFF. CDR3 DNA sequence: TGTGCCAGCAGTTACTCGAGGGCGAGCACTGAAGCTTTCTTT.

The chain joins TRBV4-3 to TRBJ1-5, with no clear D. Deletions cut 0 bases from V and 2 bases from J, with 5 bases between. The germline V gene encodes CDR1 LGHNA and CDR2 YSLEER. The CDR3 spans 14 residues. The CDR3 DNA follows: TGCGCCAGCAGCCAAGATGTCGGCAATCAGCCCCAGCATTTT. This translates into CASSQDVGNQPQHF.

The chain is built from TRBV6-5 and TRBJ1-5, with D maybe TRBD1 (5 bases). CDR1 and CDR2 from the germline V gene are MNHEY and SVGAGI. Trimming shortened V by 7 bases and J by 1 base, and 8 bases separated the two germline ends. This CDR3 contains 13 residues. CDR3 residues: CASIRESNQPQHF. Here the CDR3 DNA reads TGTGCCAGCATCAGGGAGAGCAATCAGCCCCAGCATTTT.

This chain uses TRBV27 with TRBJ2-7; either TRBD1 or TRBD2 may supply D (5 bases each). The CDR3 totals 11 residues. The V end lost 6 bases, the J end lost 13 bases, and 16 bases lay between the germline ends. Germline CDR1 MNHEY, CDR2 SMNVEV (reference sequence). CDR3 sequence (DNA): TGTGCCAGCAGGACGGGACGGAGAGTCTACTTC. Translated, it gives CASRTGRRVYF.

The rearrangement links TRBV7-6 to TRBJ1-2; weak D call: TRBD1 (6 bases). The CDR3 sequence is 15 residues long. Trimming took off 0 bases at V and 2 bases at J, with 10 bases between the two ends. Germline-derived CDR1 and CDR2 are SGHVS and FNYEAQ. The CDR3 is CASSLAAGTNYGYTF. DNA of the CDR3: TGTGCCAGCAGCTTAGCCGCAGGGACAAACTATGGCTACACCTTC.

This chain connects TRBV7-3 to TRBJ1-1; D call uncertain. Germline loops: CDR1 SGHTA, CDR2 FQGTGA. V was clipped by 6 bases and J by 3 bases, with 11 bases between them. The CDR3 consists of 13 residues. The CDR3 bases are TGTGCCAGCAGTCGGAGTGTGGACACTGAAGCTTTCTTT. Its translation is CASSRSVDTEAFF. The variable domain in full, with the rest retrieved from reference TRBV7-3 and TRBJ1-1, is GAGVSQTPSNKVTEKGKYVELRCDPISGHTALYWYRQSLGQGPEFLIYFQGTGAADDSGLPNDRFFAVRPEGSVSTLKIQRTERGDSAVYLCASSRSVDTEAFFGQGTRLTVV.

The V and J genes are TRBV2 and TRBJ1-1; no clear D. CDR1 and CDR2 (germline): SNHLY, FYNNEI. V dropped 0 bases and J dropped 4 bases, with 12 bases sitting between them. The CDR3 contains 15 residues. CDR3 region: CASSEARGAGTEAFF. The CDR3 DNA reads as TGTGCCAGCAGTGAAGCGCGGGGAGCGGGCACTGAAGCTTTCTTT. Based on the CDR3 plus reference TRBV2 and TRBJ1-1, the full variable domain is EPEVTQTPSHQVTQMGQEVILRCVPISNHLYFYWYRQILGQKVEFLVSFYNNEISEKSEIFDDQFSVERPDGSNFTLKIRSTKLEDSAMYFCASSEARGAGTEAFFGQGTRLTVV.

This clone was observed a handful of times. V usage is TRBV18 and J usage is TRBJ1-4, with TRBD1 as a possible D gene (5 bases). The CDR3 is made up of 13 amino acids. Per germline, CDR1 KGHSH and CDR2 LQKENI. V lost 3 bases and J lost 5, with 7 bases in between. The CDR3 DNA sequence: TGTGCCAGCTCACCTCGGGGGAATGAAAAACTGTTTTTT. Its translation is CASSPRGNEKLFF.

This clone was observed a single time. This chain links TRBV11-3 with TRBJ2-2, with D unclear. Germline lookup yields CDR1 SGHNT and CDR2 YENEEA. The CDR3 is 14 residues long. Trimming removed 0 bases at V and 3 bases at J, with 5 bases between. In nucleotides, the CDR3 is TGTGCCAGCAGCTTAGACCAACACACCGGGGAGCTGTTTTTT. Protein: CASSLDQHTGELFF.

The V and J genes are TRBV7-2 and TRBJ2-1; 7 nucleotides line up with TRBD1. The V and J ends lost 6 bases and 3 bases, in that order; junction bases with no gene match: 2. The CDR3 has 13 amino acids. From germline, CDR1 is SGHTA and CDR2 FQGNSA. CDR3 loop: CASSRQGYNEQFF. CDR3 nucleotide sequence: TGTGCCAGCAGTAGACAGGGCTACAATGAGCAGTTCTTC.

This chain uses TRBV5-8 with TRBJ2-7; D possibly corresponds to TRBD2 (6 bases). The CDR3 contains 16 residues. Germline V gene sequence: CDR1 SGHTS, CDR2 YDEGEE. Between the trimmed V and J ends, which lost 1 base and 1 base, there was a span of 15 bases. The CDR3 reads CASSLWSGGRSYEQYF. For the CDR3, the DNA is TGTGCCAGCAGCTTGTGGTCCGGGGGAAGGTCCTACGAGCAGTACTTC.

The chain has TRBV5-6 and TRBJ1-2; possibly TRBD1 for D (6 bases). Germline V lookup: CDR1 SGHDT, CDR2 YYEEEE. This CDR3 has 13 amino acids. V shed 0 bases and J shed 7 bases, with 10 bases lying between them. CDR3 protein: CASSLETGSGYTF. Written as DNA, the CDR3 is TGTGCCAGCAGCTTGGAAACAGGGTCTGGCTACACCTTC.

This clone was counted only a few times. The chain joins TRBV2 to TRBJ2-7, with 7 bases identical to TRBD1. Germline CDR1 reads SNHLY; CDR2 reads FYNNEI. CDR3 length: 12 residues. The trim removed 6 bases at V and 4 bases at J, leaving 3 bases unmatched. This CDR3 reads CASRRQGYEQYF. DNA for the CDR3: TGTGCCAGCAGGCGACAGGGATACGAGCAGTACTTC.

The rearrangement links TRBV5-1 to TRBJ1-2; D is undetermined. V was pared by 0 bases and J by 7 bases, with 13 bases between. CDR1 SGHRS and CDR2 YFSETQ come from the germline V gene. The CDR3 sequence is 14 residues long. CDR3 protein: CASSLGDTYFGYTF. The CDR3 nucleotides read TGCGCCAGCAGCTTGGGTGACACTTACTTTGGCTACACCTTC. The complete variable domain, with remaining parts taken from reference TRBV5-1 and TRBJ1-2, reads KAGVTQTPRYLIKTRGQQVTLSCSPISGHRSVSWYQQTPGQGLQFLFEYFSETQRNKGNFPGRFSGRQFSNSRSEMNVSTLELGDSALYLCASSLGDTYFGYTFGSGTRLTVV.

The chain links TRBV28 to TRBJ1-5; D is perhaps TRBD1 (5 bases). The germline gives CDR1 MDHEN, CDR2 SYDVKM. Trimming left V 6 bases short and J 7 bases short, with 16 bases between. This CDR3 has 14 amino acids. The chain's CDR3 is CASSSGGAGQPQHF. The CDR3 nucleotides are TGTGCCAGCAGCTCTGGTGGGGCGGGACAGCCCCAGCATTTT.

This chain joins TRBV2 and TRBJ1-5; D not certain. The CDR3 is 12 residues long. Between the trimmed V and J ends, which lost 3 bases and 7 bases, there was a span of 7 bases. Germline lookup yields CDR1 SNHLY and CDR2 FYNNEI. CDR3 residues: CASSDSGQPQHF. The CDR3 coding sequence is TGTGCCAGCAGTGACTCGGGCCAGCCCCAGCATTTT.

V is TRBV14 and J is TRBJ1-2; no clear D. Trimming left V 4 bases short and J 5 bases short, with 11 bases between. This CDR3 has 13 residues. Looked up from germline, CDR1 is SGHDN and CDR2 is FVKESK. In DNA form, the CDR3 reads TGTGCCAGCAGCCCCGGGCTGAGATATGGCTACACCTTC. As protein: CASSPGLRYGYTF.

The J gene is TRBJ2-7, the V gene TRBV5-4; the D is unclear. Trimming took 0 bases from V and 6 from J, leaving 7 bases between them. Per germline, CDR1 SGHNT and CDR2 YYREEE (reference sequence). The CDR3 length is 12 residues. The CDR3 region is CASSLDGFEQYF. CDR3 nucleotides: TGTGCCAGCAGCTTGGATGGTTTCGAGCAGTACTTC.

This sequence joins TRBV14 and TRBJ1-3; weak D call: TRBD1 (6 bases). CDR3 length: 15 amino acids. Germline V gene lookup returns CDR1 SGHDN and CDR2 FVKESK. Trimming cost V 6 bases and J 0 bases, with 12 bases left between them. The CDR3 DNA reads TGTGCCAGCAGTCTACTAGGGGGCTCTGGAAACACCATATATTTT. It yields the protein CASSLLGGSGNTIYF. The whole variable domain, filled in from reference TRBV14 and TRBJ1-3, reads EAGVTQFPSHSVIEKGQTVTLRCDPISGHDNLYWYRRVMGKEIKFLLHFVKESKQDESGMPNNRFLAERTGGTYSTLKVQPAELEDSGVYFCASSLLGGSGNTIYFGEGSWLTVV.

The gene calls are TRBV5-1 and TRBJ2-7; 8 positions match TRBD1. CDR1 and CDR2 from the germline V gene are SGHRS and YFSETQ. The J segment lost 7 bases and the V segment lost 5 bases, leaving 11 bases of the junction unmatched. CDR3 length: 14 residues. The CDR3, as DNA: TGCGCCAGCAGTCCGGCGGACAGGGCGGAGGAGCAGTACTTC. Its protein is CASSPADRAEEQYF.

CDR3 nucleotide sequence: TGTGCCAGCAGTTCCATACAGGGTAATGGCTACACCTTC. It translates to CASSSIQGNGYTF. V is TRBV6-2 or TRBV6-3 and J is TRBJ1-2, with D possibly being TRBD1 (6 bases). Germline CDR1 and CDR2: MNHEY and SVGEGT. The CDR3 totals 13 residues. Trimming took 4 bases from V and 6 from J, leaving 12 bases between them.

The genes are TRBV7-2 and TRBJ2-5, with a weak D call TRBD2 (5 bases). V lost 1 base and J 5 bases, leaving 8 bases between the germline ends. The CDR3 loop spans 13 amino acids. The germline CDR1 and CDR2 sequences are SGHTA and FQGNSA. CDR3 amino acids: CASSLEGGETQYF. The DNA for the CDR3 is TGTGCCAGCAGCTTAGAAGGCGGGGAGACCCAGTACTTC.

CDR3 sequence (DNA): TGTGCCAGCAGCTCCTCCGGTGCAGGGAGCACTGAAGCTTTCTTT. Amino acids: CASSSSGAGSTEAFF. The V call is TRBV5-4, the J call TRBJ1-1, with D possibly matching TRBD1 (5 bases). The CDR3 covers 15 residues. Germline V gene lookup returns CDR1 SGHNT and CDR2 YYREEE (reference sequence). Trimming stripped 3 bases from V and 4 bases from J, with 16 bases between.

This clone has more than one count but fewer than ten. The V gene is TRBV20-1, the J gene TRBJ2-7; TRBD2 might be the D (6 bases). Trimming took 3 bases from V and 4 from J, leaving 13 bases between them. Germline loops: CDR1 DFQATT, CDR2 SNEGSKA (reference sequence). This CDR3 comprises 13 residues. The CDR3 sequence is CSASEVEGYEQYF. Here the CDR3 DNA reads TGCAGTGCTAGTGAGGTGGAGGGGTACGAGCAGTACTTC.

V usage is TRBV6-6 and J usage is TRBJ1-3; tentative D call: TRBD1 (5 bases). The germline V gene encodes CDR1 MNHNY and CDR2 SVGAGI (reference sequence). The CDR3 has 15 amino acids. V was cut by 2 bases and J by 6 bases, with 14 bases left in between. The CDR3 region is CASSYVSGAENTIYF. As DNA, the CDR3 is TGTGCCAGCAGTTACGTTTCCGGGGCCGAAAACACCATATATTTT.

This clone appeared once. The rearrangement links TRBV4-2 to TRBJ1-4, with TRBD1 identical over 7 bases. Germline loops: CDR1 LGHNA, CDR2 YNFKEQ. After removal of 0 bases from V and 8 bases from J, the junction contained 6 bases not matched to a gene. The CDR3 contains 15 residues. The chain's CDR3 is CASSQDPRGTEKLFF. The CDR3 DNA sequence: TGTGCCAGCAGCCAAGATCCCAGGGGGACGGAAAAACTGTTTTTT.

The chain couples TRBV3-1 (or the pseudogene TRBV3-2) to TRBJ2-3; TRBD2 matches 8 bases. After removal of 5 bases from V and 0 bases from J, the junction contained 4 bases not matched to a gene. The germline gives CDR1 LGHDT, CDR2 YNNKEL (reference sequence). The CDR3 is 15 amino acids. CDR3 nucleotide sequence: TGTGCCAGCAGCGCCCGGGGGGGAAGCACAGATACGCAGTATTTT. Protein product: CASSARGGSTDTQYF.

The chain employs TRBV4-3 and TRBJ1-1; weak D call: TRBD1 (6 bases). Germline values: CDR1 LGHNA, CDR2 YSLEER. V lost 7 bases, J lost 4 bases, and 19 bases lay in between. CDR3 size: 15 residues. The CDR3 reads CASTLGGGASTEAFF. CDR3 nucleotide sequence: TGCGCCAGCACTCTAGGGGGGGGAGCCAGCACTGAAGCTTTCTTT.

The V gene is TRBV19, the J gene TRBJ1-5; perhaps TRBD1 as D (6 bases). The CDR3 has 13 residues. V lost 3 bases to trimming and J lost 11 bases, with 14 bases between them. Germline values: CDR1 LNHDA, CDR2 SQIVND (reference sequence). The CDR3 spells CASSMGVTGSQHF. CDR3 DNA: TGTGCCAGTAGTATGGGCGTAACAGGGTCCCAGCATTTT.